This TCR beta chain is drawn from a study of Ad26.COV2.S vaccination and SARS-CoV-2 variants. For the study at large: Once, or twice with 56 days between doses, Ad26.COV2.S was given intramuscularly. General study findings and limits: Vaccine and placebo groups showed comparable non-spike TCR breadth. Those who received the vaccine showed greater spike-specific TCR breadth than those given placebo. Estimates derived from TCR breadth and depth analyses may have underestimated total T cell responses.

With 0 bases removed from V and 6 bases from J, the gap between germline ends came to 15 bases. Per germline, CDR1 SQVTM and CDR2 ANQGSEA. This CDR3 has 14 residues. Documented treatment: approximately 18 received Ad26.COV2.S at low or high dose, single or two shots; several received placebo; per-sample allocation not given. At day 63 after the first vaccine or placebo injection, samples were drawn. Notes on this clone: Its target is unknown.

The repertoire was sequenced with immunoSEQ multiplex PCR; TCRdb's copy has only in-frame clones and lacks some. Of some 370,000 clones listed, approximately 83% were seen once; the top ten hold about 8%. The receptor comes from a person aged 18 to 59 who received the Ad26.COV2.S COVID-19 vaccine or a placebo. The sequences come from peripheral blood, collected in a trial of Ad26.COV2.S vaccine versus placebo. The chain couples TRBV29-1 to TRBJ2-7; D unresolved. Here the CDR3 DNA reads TGCAGCGTTGAAGATCGTTTAGCCGGGTTCGAGCAGTACTTC. It specifies CSVEDRLAGFEQYF.